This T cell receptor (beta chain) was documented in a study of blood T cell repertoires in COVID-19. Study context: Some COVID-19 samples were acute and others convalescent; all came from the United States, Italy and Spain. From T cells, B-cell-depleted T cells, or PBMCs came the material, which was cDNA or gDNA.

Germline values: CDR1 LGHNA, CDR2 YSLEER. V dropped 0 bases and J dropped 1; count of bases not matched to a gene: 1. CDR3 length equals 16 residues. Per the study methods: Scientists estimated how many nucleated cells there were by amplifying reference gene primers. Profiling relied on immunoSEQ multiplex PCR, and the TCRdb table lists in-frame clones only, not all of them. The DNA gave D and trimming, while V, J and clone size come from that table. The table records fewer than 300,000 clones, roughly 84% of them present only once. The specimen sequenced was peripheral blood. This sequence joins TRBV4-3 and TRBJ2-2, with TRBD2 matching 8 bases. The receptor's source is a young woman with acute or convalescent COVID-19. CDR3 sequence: CASSQELAENTGELFF. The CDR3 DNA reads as TGCGCCAGCAGCCAAGAACTAGCGGAGAACACCGGGGAGCTGTTTTTT.